The 11 T cell receptor beta chains below come from one sample, sequenced in a study of T cells in Graves' hyperthyroidism and ophthalmopathy. The source material, RNA transcripts, was used to amplify TCR beta CDR3 regions. HTBI primers drove first-round RT-PCR of the TCR CDR3. A single record per CDR3 protein comes from TCRdb applying MiXCR to the multiplex PCR reads. The data contain some 440,000 distinct CDR3 sequences, around 16% of them singletons. Source material: blood. The receptor set was obtained from a woman aged 18-29 years with Graves' hyperthyroidism.

This clonotype was recorded at least ten times. The gene calls are TRBV7-9 and TRBJ2-3; 11 bases map to TRBD2. V lost 5 bases to trimming and J lost 3 bases; unmatched junction nucleotides: 16. The CDR3 runs 19 residues. Germline assignment: CDR1 SEHNR and CDR2 FQNEAQ (reference sequence). CDR3: CASSAASGGPRTGTDTQYF. In DNA form, the CDR3 reads TGTGCCAGCAGCGCAGCTAGCGGGGGGCCCCGCACCGGGACAGATACGCAGTATTTT.

This clonotype was observed many times. The gene calls are TRBV6-1 and TRBJ2-7; 15 nucleotides line up with TRBD2. Unmatched junction bases numbered 6, after V lost 6 bases and J lost 3 bases. CDR3 length: 16 amino acids. The germline gives CDR1 MNHNS, CDR2 SASEGT. The CDR3 coding sequence is TGTGCCAGCAGCCGGACTAGCGGGGGGGCCCGCTACGAGCAGTACTTC. Translating it yields CASSRTSGGARYEQYF.

At least ten counts were recorded for this clonotype. In nucleotides, the CDR3 is TGTGCCAGCAGCGCCGACAGACTCTACGAGCAGTACTTC. Protein product: CASSADRLYEQYF. The V call is TRBV6-1, the J call TRBJ2-7; perhaps TRBD1 as D (5 bases). V was pared by 6 bases and J by 3 bases, with 12 bases between. This CDR3 has 13 residues. Germline V CDR1 and CDR2: MNHNS, SASEGT.

Many counts were recorded for this clonotype. The chain carries TRBV12-3 or TRBV12-4 and TRBJ1-5, with D unclear. V lost 6 bases and J lost 6, with 15 bases in between. This CDR3 is 14 amino acids long. This CDR3 is CASSQGPGTQPQHF. For the CDR3, the DNA is TGTGCCAGCAGCCAAGGACCAGGTACTCAGCCCCAGCATTTT.

This clonotype was detected many times. The chain is built from TRBV3-1 and TRBJ2-7, with D perhaps TRBD1 or TRBD2 (5 bases each). This CDR3 spans 14 amino acids. V lost 4 bases, J lost 2 bases, and 12 bases lay in between. Germline CDR1 is LGHDT and CDR2 is YNNKEL (reference sequence). In DNA, the CDR3 is TGTGCCAGCAGCCTCTTCATGGGGGCCTACGAGCAGTACTTC. Protein: CASSLFMGAYEQYF.

This clonotype was recorded many times. This chain connects TRBV3-1 to TRBJ2-7, with 9 bases lining up with TRBD2. The trim removed 4 bases at V and 2 bases at J, leaving 6 bases unmatched. The CDR3 sequence is 15 residues long. The V gene's germline CDR1 is LGHDT and CDR2 YNNKEL (reference sequence). This CDR3 reads CASSPSGGIPYEQYF. The CDR3 DNA is TGTGCCAGCAGCCCCAGCGGGGGGATTCCCTACGAGCAGTACTTC.

This clonotype was detected many times. This chain connects TRBV15 to TRBJ2-3, with unresolved D. The CDR3 has 12 amino acids. V lost 5 bases and J lost 5, with 8 bases in between. Germline assignment: CDR1 LNHNV and CDR2 YYDKDF (reference sequence). The CDR3 DNA follows: TGTGCCACCAGCTTGACGGTAGATACGCAGTATTTT. Translating gives CATSLTVDTQYF.

This clonotype was seen more than once but under ten times. This chain joins TRBV24-1 and TRBJ2-7; 9 bases are a match to TRBD1. From germline, CDR1 is KGHDR and CDR2 SFDVKD. This CDR3 has 13 amino acids. The ends lost 7 bases at V and 4 bases at J; junction bases unmatched: 4. CDR3 loop: CATRDRGGYEQYF. The CDR3 bases are TGTGCCACCAGGGACAGGGGTGGGTACGAGCAGTACTTC.

The table lists this clonotype with many counts. This chain joins TRBV5-1 and TRBJ2-7; 7 bases are a match to TRBD1. CDR3 length: 15 residues. Germline V gives CDR1 SGHRS, CDR2 YFSETQ. V trimming: 0 bases; J trimming: 0 bases; junction bases outside the gene matches: 3. The CDR3: CASSLAPGGSYEQYF. For the CDR3, the DNA is TGCGCCAGCAGCTTGGCCCCAGGGGGCTCCTACGAGCAGTACTTC.

Many counts were recorded for this clonotype. This chain uses TRBV5-1 with TRBJ2-2; D perhaps matches TRBD1 (5 bases). The germline gives CDR1 SGHRS, CDR2 YFSETQ. The CDR3 covers 14 residues. Trimming took off 4 bases at V and 5 bases at J, with 12 bases between the two ends. CDR3 sequence reads: CASSLTAGTGELFF. CDR3 nucleotides: TGCGCCAGCAGCCTGACAGCAGGAACCGGGGAGCTGTTTTTT.

This clonotype turned up a few times. The gene calls are TRBV5-6 and TRBJ2-1; D gene uncertain. Trimming removed 2 bases at V and 2 bases at J, with 5 bases between. The CDR3 totals 13 residues. Germline V gene sequence: CDR1 SGHDT, CDR2 YYEEEE. The CDR3 DNA reads as TGTGCCAGCAGCTTCCGACCCTACAATGAGCAGTTCTTC. This gives the protein CASSFRPYNEQFF. Full variable domain (remainder filled in from reference TRBV5-6 and TRBJ2-1): DAGVTQSPTHLIKTRGQQVTLRCSPKSGHDTVSWYQQALGQGPQFIFQYYEEEERQRGNFPDRFSGHQFPNYSSELNVNALLLGDSALYLCASSFRPYNEQFFGPGTRLTVL.